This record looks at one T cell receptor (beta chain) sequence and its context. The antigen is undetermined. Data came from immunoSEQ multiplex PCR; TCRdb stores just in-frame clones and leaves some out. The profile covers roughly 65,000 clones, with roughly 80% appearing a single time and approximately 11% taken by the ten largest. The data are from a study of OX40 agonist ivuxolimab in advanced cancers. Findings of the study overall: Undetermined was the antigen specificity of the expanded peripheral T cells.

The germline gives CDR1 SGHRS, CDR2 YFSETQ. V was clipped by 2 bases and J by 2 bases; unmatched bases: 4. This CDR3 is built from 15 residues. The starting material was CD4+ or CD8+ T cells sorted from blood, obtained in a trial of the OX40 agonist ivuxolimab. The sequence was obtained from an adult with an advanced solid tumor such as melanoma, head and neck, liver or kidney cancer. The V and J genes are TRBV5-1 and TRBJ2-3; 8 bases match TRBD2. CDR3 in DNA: TGCGCCAGCAGCTTACTAGCGGCAAACACAGATACGCAGTATTTT. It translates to CASSLLAANTDTQYF. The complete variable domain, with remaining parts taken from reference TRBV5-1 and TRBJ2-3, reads KAGVTQTPRYLIKTRGQQVTLSCSPISGHRSVSWYQQTPGQGLQFLFEYFSETQRNKGNFPGRFSGRQFSNSRSEMNVSTLELGDSALYLCASSLLAANTDTQYFGPGTRLTVL.